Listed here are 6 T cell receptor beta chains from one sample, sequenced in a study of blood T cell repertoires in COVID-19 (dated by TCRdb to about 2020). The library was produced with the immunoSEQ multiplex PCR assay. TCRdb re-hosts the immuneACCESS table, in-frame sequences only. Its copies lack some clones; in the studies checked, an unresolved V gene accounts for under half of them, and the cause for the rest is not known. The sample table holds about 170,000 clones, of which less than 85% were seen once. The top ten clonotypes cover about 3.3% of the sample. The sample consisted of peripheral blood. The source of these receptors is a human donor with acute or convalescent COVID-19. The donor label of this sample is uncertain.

CDR3 sequence: CASSQEGTSGVNEQFF. CDR3 in DNA: TGTGCCAGCAGCCAAGAAGGGACTAGCGGGGTTAATGAGCAGTTCTTC. V and J are TRBV4-2 and TRBJ2-1; 13 nucleotides line up with TRBD2. Trimming cost V 0 bases and J 7 bases; bases outside gene matches: 3. CDR1 and CDR2 from the germline V gene are LGHNA and YNFKEQ. The CDR3 is 16 amino acids.

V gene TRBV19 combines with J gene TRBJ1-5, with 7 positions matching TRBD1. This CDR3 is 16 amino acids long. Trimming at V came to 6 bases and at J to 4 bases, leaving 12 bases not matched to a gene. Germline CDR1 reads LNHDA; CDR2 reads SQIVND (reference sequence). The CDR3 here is CASRTTGDEWNQPQHF. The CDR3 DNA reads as TGTGCCAGTAGAACAACAGGGGATGAGTGGAATCAGCCCCAGCATTTT.

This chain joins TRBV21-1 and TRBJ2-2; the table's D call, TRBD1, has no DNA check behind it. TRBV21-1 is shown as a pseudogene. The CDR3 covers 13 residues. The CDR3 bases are TGTGCCAGCAGCATGGGGGCCGGCGGGGAGCTGTTTTTT. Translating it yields CASSMGAGGELFF.

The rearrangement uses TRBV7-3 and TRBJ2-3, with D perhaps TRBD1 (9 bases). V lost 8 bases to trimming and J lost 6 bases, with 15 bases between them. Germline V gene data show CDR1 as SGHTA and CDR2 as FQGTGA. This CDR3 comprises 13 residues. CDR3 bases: TGTGCCAGCTCGGGAGGGACAGGGGATACGCAGTATTTT. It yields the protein CASSGGTGDTQYF.

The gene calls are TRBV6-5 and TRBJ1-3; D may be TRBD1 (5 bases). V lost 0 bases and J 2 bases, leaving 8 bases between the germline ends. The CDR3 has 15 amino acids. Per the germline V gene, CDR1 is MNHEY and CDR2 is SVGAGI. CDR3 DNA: TGTGCCAGCAGTTACTCGAAGGGGACTGGAAACACCATATATTTT. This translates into CASSYSKGTGNTIYF.

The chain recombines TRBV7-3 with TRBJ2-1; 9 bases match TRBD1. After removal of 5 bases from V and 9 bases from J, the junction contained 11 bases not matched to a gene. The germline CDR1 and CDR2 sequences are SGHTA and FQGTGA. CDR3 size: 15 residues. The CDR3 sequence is CASSRRQGELGEQFF. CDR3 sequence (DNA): TGTGCCAGCAGCCGCCGACAGGGGGAGTTGGGTGAGCAGTTCTTC.